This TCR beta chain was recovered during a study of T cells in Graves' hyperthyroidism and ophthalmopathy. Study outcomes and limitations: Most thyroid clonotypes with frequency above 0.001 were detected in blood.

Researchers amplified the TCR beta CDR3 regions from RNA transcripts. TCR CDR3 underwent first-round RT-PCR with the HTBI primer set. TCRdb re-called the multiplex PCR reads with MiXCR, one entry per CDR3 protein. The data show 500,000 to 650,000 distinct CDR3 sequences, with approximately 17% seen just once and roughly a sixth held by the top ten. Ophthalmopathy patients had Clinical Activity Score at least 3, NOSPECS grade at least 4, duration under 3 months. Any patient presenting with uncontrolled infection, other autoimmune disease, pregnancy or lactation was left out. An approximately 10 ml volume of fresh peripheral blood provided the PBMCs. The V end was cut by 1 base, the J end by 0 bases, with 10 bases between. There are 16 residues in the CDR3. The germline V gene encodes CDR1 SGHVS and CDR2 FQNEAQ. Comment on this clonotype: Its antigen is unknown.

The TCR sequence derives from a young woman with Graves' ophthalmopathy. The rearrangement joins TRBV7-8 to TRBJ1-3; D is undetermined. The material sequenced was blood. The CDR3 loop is CASSLVLGSSGNTIYF. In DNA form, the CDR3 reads TGTGCCAGCAGCTTAGTTCTAGGCAGCTCTGGAAACACCATATATTTT.